These 31 T cell receptor beta chains were sequenced from one sample in a study of blood T cell repertoires in COVID-19. Assay: immunoSEQ multiplex PCR; the TCRdb copy retains only in-frame clones and omits some. The table includes approximately 200,000 clones, around 84% detected once. Material: peripheral blood. The receptors come from a man aged 50 or older with acute or convalescent COVID-19.

This clone turned up a few times. J is TRBJ1-2 and V is TRBV5-4; 12 bases map to TRBD1. The CDR3 extends over 17 amino acids. From germline, CDR1 is SGHNT and CDR2 YYREEE (reference sequence). V shed 4 bases and J 4 bases; nucleotides not matched to a gene: 11. The CDR3 loop is CASSPFGTGGRSYGYTF. CDR3 coding DNA: TGTGCCAGCAGCCCCTTCGGGACAGGGGGCAGGAGCTATGGCTACACCTTC.

J is TRBJ1-3 and V is TRBV19; 7 positions match TRBD1. In germline, CDR1 is LNHDA, CDR2 SQIVND (reference sequence). The J segment lost 0 bases and the V segment lost 4 bases, leaving 6 bases of the junction unmatched. CDR3 size: 16 residues. The CDR3 region is CASSTRQGSSGNTIYF. CDR3 sequence (DNA): TGTGCCAGTAGTACCCGACAGGGATCCTCTGGAAACACCATATATTTT. Variable domain in full (rest from reference TRBV19 and TRBJ1-3): DGGITQSPKYLFRKEGQNVTLSCEQNLNHDAMYWYRQDPGQGLRLIYYSQIVNDFQKGDIAEGYSVSREKKESFPLTVTSAQKNPTAFYLCASSTRQGSSGNTIYFGEGSWLTVV.

The J gene is TRBJ2-3, the V gene TRBV10-1; D is possibly TRBD2 (5 bases). Trimming left V 3 bases short and J 1 base short, with 17 bases between. CDR1 and CDR2 from the germline V gene are WNHNN and SYGVQD (reference sequence). There are 17 residues in the CDR3. For the CDR3, the DNA is TGCGCCAGCAGTGACCCCGGGGATAGTCGGGGCACAGATACGCAGTATTTT. It yields the protein CASSDPGDSRGTDTQYF.

A few counts support this clone. Other DNA sequences in this sample translate to the same CDR3. The genes are TRBV11-3 and TRBJ2-2; a possible D gene is TRBD2 (7 bases). Germline CDR1 and CDR2: SGHNT and YENEEA. The CDR3 is made up of 14 amino acids. Trimming removed 5 bases at V and 4 bases at J, with 11 bases between. The CDR3 nucleotides read TGTGCCAGCAGCCCCGGGGGGCCCACCGGGGAGCTGTTTTTT. This gives the protein CASSPGGPTGELFF.

The chain couples TRBV14 to TRBJ1-3; D remains ambiguous. This CDR3 region has 13 residues. Trimming cost V 1 base and J 8 bases, with 9 bases left between them. CDR1 is SGHDN, CDR2 FVKESK, per germline. As DNA, the CDR3 is TGTGCCAGCAGCCAAGCGTCGAGGGACACCATATATTTT. Protein: CASSQASRDTIYF.

The chain couples TRBV3-1 (or the pseudogene TRBV3-2) to TRBJ1-2; no definite D call. Deletions cut 0 bases from V and 4 bases from J, with 12 bases between. Germline lookup yields CDR1 LGHDT and CDR2 YNNKEL (reference sequence). The CDR3 loop spans 15 amino acids. The CDR3 here is CASSQEEGSTYGYTF. DNA for the CDR3: TGTGCCAGCAGCCAAGAGGAGGGCAGTACCTATGGCTACACCTTC.

The chain uses TRBV7-2 and TRBJ2-7, with D perhaps matching TRBD2 (6 bases). CDR1 is SGHTA, CDR2 FQGNSA, per germline. The CDR3 extends over 14 amino acids. Trimming pared 4 bases from V and 3 bases from J, leaving 13 bases between. CDR3 sequence (DNA): TGTGCCAGCAGCTCCCGACCGGGACTCTACGAGCAGTACTTC. This codes for CASSSRPGLYEQYF.

J is TRBJ1-1 and V is TRBV11-1, with D maybe TRBD1 (6 bases). Trimming shortened V by 5 bases and J by 2 bases, and 15 bases separated the two germline ends. The CDR3 is made up of 15 amino acids. Germline CDR1 SGHAT, CDR2 FQDESV (reference sequence). DNA of the CDR3: TGTGCCAGCAGCCCAAAACAGGGTTTCAACACTGAAGCTTTCTTT. This gives the protein CASSPKQGFNTEAFF.

This sequence joins TRBV15 and TRBJ1-5; D not resolved. The CDR3 length is 13 residues. The germline V gene encodes CDR1 LNHNV and CDR2 YYDKDF (reference sequence). V was cut by 6 bases and J by 0 bases, with 6 bases left in between. As DNA, the CDR3 is TGTGCCACCAGACACTATAGCAATCAGCCCCAGCATTTT. This sequence encodes CATRHYSNQPQHF.

The chain carries TRBV3-1 (or the pseudogene TRBV3-2) and TRBJ2-7, with D tentatively TRBD2 (6 bases). CDR1 is LGHDT, CDR2 YNNKEL, per germline (reference sequence). CDR3 length: 15 residues. The ends were cut back, 1 base at V and 0 bases at J, with 10 bases in the middle. The CDR3 DNA reads TGTGCCAGCAGCCAAGGGAGGAGGGCCTCCTACGAGCAGTACTTC. This encodes CASSQGRRASYEQYF.

The chain is built from TRBV7-9 and TRBJ1-3; TRBD1 might be the D (6 bases). Trimming cost V 4 bases and J 2 bases, with 6 bases left between them. The CDR3 extends over 13 amino acids. Germline CDR1 is SEHNR and CDR2 is FQNEAQ (reference sequence). As DNA, the CDR3 is TGTGCCAGCAGCTGGGACACTGGAAACACCATATATTTT. Translating it yields CASSWDTGNTIYF.

The chain links TRBV5-6 to TRBJ1-2; 9 bases line up with TRBD1. This CDR3 has 18 amino acids. Unmatched junction bases numbered 14, after V lost 1 base and J lost 4 bases. The V gene's germline CDR1 is SGHDT and CDR2 YYEEEE. For the CDR3, the DNA is TGTGCCAGCAGCTTGATAGGACAGGGGCCCTCAGGAACCTATGGCTACACCTTC. This sequence encodes CASSLIGQGPSGTYGYTF.

Comment on this clone: Different DNA sequences within this sample yield the same CDR3. V usage is TRBV6-5 and J usage is TRBJ2-5; 8 nucleotides agree with TRBD1. Trimming cost V 0 bases and J 5 bases; bases outside gene matches: 5. Germline V gives CDR1 MNHEY, CDR2 SVGAGI. The CDR3 length is 15 residues. The CDR3 DNA follows: TGTGCCAGCAGTTACTCCGACAGGGGTAGGGAGACCCAGTACTTC. It translates to CASSYSDRGRETQYF.

This sequence joins TRBV9 and TRBJ1-2, with D uncertain. Germline V gene sequence: CDR1 SGDLS, CDR2 YYNGEE. The CDR3 loop spans 12 amino acids. Trimming took 4 bases from V and 8 from J, leaving 12 bases between them. The CDR3 DNA reads as TGTGCCAGCAGCACCGATCCGGGGGGCTACACCTTC. Protein product: CASSTDPGGYTF.

CDR3 nucleotides: TGTGCCAGTAGTAACGCAGCCGGTTGGAGTTTTGGCTACACCTTC. Amino acid sequence: CASSNAAGWSFGYTF. J is TRBJ1-2 and V is TRBV19; D not certain. Germline-derived CDR1 and CDR2 are LNHDA and SQIVND (reference sequence). The CDR3 spans 15 residues. Trimming removed 4 bases from V and 7 bases from J, with 19 bases in between.

The chain couples TRBV5-6 to TRBJ1-4; D may be TRBD1 (6 bases). Looked up from germline, CDR1 is SGHDT and CDR2 is YYEEEE. CDR3 length equals 14 residues. Trimming stripped 4 bases from V and 8 bases from J, with 15 bases between. CDR3 in amino acids: CASSLGQTWEKLFF. The CDR3 DNA reads TGTGCCAGCAGCCTCGGACAGACGTGGGAAAAACTGTTTTTT.

This clone was detected once. The rearrangement uses TRBV7-2 and TRBJ1-3, with 7 bases identical to TRBD1. Germline V gene lookup returns CDR1 SGHTA and CDR2 FQGNSA. J gave up 4 bases and V 2 bases, and 8 bases lay outside the gene matches. The CDR3 has 16 residues. CDR3 sequence: CASSLRDSGSGNTIYF. The CDR3 DNA follows: TGTGCCAGCAGCTTACGGGACAGCGGATCCGGAAACACCATATATTTT.

V is TRBV18 and J is TRBJ1-2, with 9 bases aligning to TRBD1. CDR1 KGHSH and CDR2 LQKENI come from the germline V gene. V trimming: 6 bases; J trimming: 2 bases; junction bases outside the gene matches: 1. This CDR3 has 13 amino acids. Here the CDR3 reads CASSGTGNYGYTF. The CDR3 region has the DNA TGTGCCAGCTCGGGGACAGGGAACTATGGCTACACCTTC. Variable domain in full (rest from reference TRBV18 and TRBJ1-2): NAGVMQNPRHLVRRRGQEARLRCSPMKGHSHVYWYRQLPEEGLKFMVYLQKENIIDESGMPKERFSAEFPKEGPSILRIQQVVRGDSAAYFCASSGTGNYGYTFGSGTRLTVV.

The chain joins TRBV5-6 to TRBJ1-6; D unresolved. Germline CDR1 is SGHDT and CDR2 is YYEEEE. V was pared by 0 bases and J by 8 bases, with 6 bases between. The CDR3 totals 13 residues. The CDR3 DNA reads as TGTGCCAGCAGCTTGGGGAGAGATTCACCCCTCCACTTT. Protein product: CASSLGRDSPLHF. Combining the CDR3 with reference TRBV5-6 and TRBJ1-6 gives the whole variable domain DAGVTQSPTHLIKTRGQQVTLRCSPKSGHDTVSWYQQALGQGPQFIFQYYEEEERQRGNFPDRFSGHQFPNYSSELNVNALLLGDSALYLCASSLGRDSPLHFGNGTRLTVT.

This clone appeared once. CDR3 protein: CASSYSIQLSTGELFF. The CDR3 DNA reads TGTGCCAGCAGTTACTCGATCCAGTTATCCACCGGGGAGCTGTTTTTT. The chain couples TRBV6-5 to TRBJ2-2; D is unresolved. The CDR3 is 16 amino acids. Germline lookup yields CDR1 MNHEY and CDR2 SVGAGI. Deletions cut 0 bases from V and 4 bases from J, with 12 bases between.

V gene TRBV7-2 combines with J gene TRBJ1-4; D not certain. Trimming removed 0 bases at V and 7 bases at J, with 15 bases between. The CDR3 loop spans 16 amino acids. Germline CDR1 reads SGHTA; CDR2 reads FQGNSA. CDR3 region: CASSLAQLRGGEKLFF. The DNA of the CDR3 is TGTGCCAGCAGCTTAGCTCAGCTACGAGGAGGTGAAAAACTGTTTTTT.

This clone has a handful of counts. The gene calls are TRBV2 and TRBJ1-4; 8 nucleotides agree with TRBD1. Per germline, CDR1 SNHLY and CDR2 FYNNEI. The V and J ends lost 6 bases and 8 bases, in that order; junction bases with no gene match: 11. This CDR3 region has 15 residues. The CDR3 loop is CASRSTGTGREKLFF. CDR3 DNA sequence: TGTGCCAGCAGGTCCACCGGGACAGGAAGGGAAAAACTGTTTTTT.

In its sample, this clone was seen once. This chain joins TRBV14 and TRBJ2-5; TRBD1 is a possible D gene (6 bases). The V gene's germline CDR1 is SGHDN and CDR2 FVKESK. V was cut by 2 bases and J by 3 bases, with 16 bases left in between. CDR3 length: 16 residues. CDR3 loop: CASSQSPTGAKETQYF. For the CDR3, the DNA is TGTGCCAGCAGCCAATCCCCGACAGGCGCAAAAGAGACCCAGTACTTC.

A few counts support this clone. This chain uses TRBV4-2 with TRBJ2-1, with 9 bases fitting TRBD2. The germline V gene encodes CDR1 LGHNA and CDR2 YNFKEQ. Losses at the gene ends were 4 bases for V and 2 bases for J; bases not matched to a gene: 6. CDR3 length equals 16 residues. DNA of the CDR3: TGTGCCAGCAGCCCACTGCGGGGGGGCACCTACAATGAGCAGTTCTTC. Protein sequence: CASSPLRGGTYNEQFF.

Turning to this clone: The identical CDR3 is also encoded by other nucleotide sequences in the sample. The rearrangement links TRBV9 to TRBJ1-2; D may be TRBD1 (5 bases). V was cut by 0 bases and J by 4 bases, with 10 bases left in between. CDR3 length: 14 amino acids. Looked up from germline, CDR1 is SGDLS and CDR2 is YYNGEE. CDR3 nucleotide sequence: TGTGCCAGCAGCGTAGGGCAGGGAACCTATGGCTACACCTTC. It yields the protein CASSVGQGTYGYTF.

This sequence joins TRBV6-5 and TRBJ2-3; 10 positions match TRBD2. CDR1 and CDR2 from the germline V gene are MNHEY and SVGAGI. The length of the CDR3 is 14 residues. V was pared by 8 bases and J by 2 bases, with 4 bases of the junction left unmatched. CDR3 region: CASQLAGPTDTQYF. The CDR3 bases are TGTGCCAGCCAACTAGCGGGGCCCACAGATACGCAGTATTTT.

V usage is TRBV19 and J usage is TRBJ1-2; 10 nucleotides line up with TRBD1. The V gene end was trimmed by 5 bases and the J gene end by 6 bases; junction bases not matched to a gene: 12. CDR1 and CDR2 from the germline V gene are LNHDA and SQIVND (reference sequence). This CDR3 has 16 residues. CDR3 bases: TGTGCCAGTAGTTTCACCCCGGGACAGGGGTTAAATGGCTACACCTTC. It codes for CASSFTPGQGLNGYTF. Full variable domain (rest looked up from reference TRBV19 and TRBJ1-2): DGGITQSPKYLFRKEGQNVTLSCEQNLNHDAMYWYRQDPGQGLRLIYYSQIVNDFQKGDIAEGYSVSREKKESFPLTVTSAQKNPTAFYLCASSFTPGQGLNGYTFGSGTRLTVV.

CDR3 residues: CASSEGSGGGQETQYF. CDR3 in DNA: TGCGCCAGCAGTGAAGGGAGCGGGGGGGGTCAAGAGACCCAGTACTTC. This chain uses TRBV10-2 with TRBJ2-5; 10 nucleotides line up with TRBD2. Germline values: CDR1 WSHSY, CDR2 SAAADI. Trimming at V came to 3 bases and at J to 2 bases, leaving 6 bases not matched to a gene. The CDR3 extends over 16 amino acids.

The chain carries TRBV6-1 and TRBJ1-2, with D possibly TRBD1 on 5 matching bases. The ends were cut back, 2 bases at V and 1 base at J, with 11 bases in the middle. The CDR3 contains 15 residues. Germline V lookup: CDR1 MNHNS, CDR2 SASEGT. The CDR3 DNA sequence: TGTGCCAGCAGTGAACTGGGGCAGGTTAACTATGGCTACACCTTC. Its translation: CASSELGQVNYGYTF.

V is TRBV19 and J is TRBJ2-3; 8 nucleotides agree with TRBD2. V was pared by 4 bases and J by 2 bases, with 5 bases of the junction left unmatched. This CDR3 has 15 residues. Germline values: CDR1 LNHDA, CDR2 SQIVND (reference sequence). CDR3 sequence (DNA): TGTGCCAGTAGTACCCAGCGGGAGCTCACAGATACGCAGTATTTT. Its translation is CASSTQRELTDTQYF.

This clone was seen a handful of times. The rearrangement uses TRBV10-3 and TRBJ1-2; D gene uncertain. The CDR3 covers 14 residues. Germline CDR1 is ENHRY and CDR2 is SYGVKD. Between the trimmed V and J ends, which lost 0 bases and 0 bases, there was a span of 5 bases. CDR3 protein: CAISESETNYGYTF. The DNA of the CDR3 is TGTGCCATCAGTGAGTCTGAGACTAACTATGGCTACACCTTC.